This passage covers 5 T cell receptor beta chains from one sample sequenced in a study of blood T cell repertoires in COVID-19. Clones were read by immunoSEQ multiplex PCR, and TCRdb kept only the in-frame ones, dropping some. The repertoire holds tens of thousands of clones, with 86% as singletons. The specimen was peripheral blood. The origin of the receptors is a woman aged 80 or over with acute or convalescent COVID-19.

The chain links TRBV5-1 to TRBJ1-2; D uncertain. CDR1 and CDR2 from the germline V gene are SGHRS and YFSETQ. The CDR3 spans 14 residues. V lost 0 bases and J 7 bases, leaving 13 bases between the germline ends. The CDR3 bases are TGCGCCAGCAGCTTGGACAGCCCCGAAAGTGGCTACACCTTC. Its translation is CASSLDSPESGYTF.

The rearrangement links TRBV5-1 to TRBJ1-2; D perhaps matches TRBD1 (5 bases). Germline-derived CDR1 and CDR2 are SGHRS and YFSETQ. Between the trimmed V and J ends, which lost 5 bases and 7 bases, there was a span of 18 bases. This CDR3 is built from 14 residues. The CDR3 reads CASSQTTGIGGYTF. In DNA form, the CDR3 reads TGCGCCAGCAGTCAAACCACAGGTATAGGTGGCTACACCTTC.

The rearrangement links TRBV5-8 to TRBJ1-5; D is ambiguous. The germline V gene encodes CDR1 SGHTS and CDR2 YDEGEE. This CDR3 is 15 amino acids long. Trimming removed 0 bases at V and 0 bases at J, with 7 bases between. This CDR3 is CASSLETDSNQPQHF. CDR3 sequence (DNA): TGTGCCAGCAGCTTGGAAACAGATAGCAATCAGCCCCAGCATTTT. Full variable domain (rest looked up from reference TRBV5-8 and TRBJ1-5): EAGVTQSPTHLIKTRGQQATLRCSPISGHTSVYWYQQALGLGLQFLLWYDEGEERNRGNFPPRFSGRQFPNYSSELNVNALELEDSALYLCASSLETDSNQPQHFGDGTRLSIL.

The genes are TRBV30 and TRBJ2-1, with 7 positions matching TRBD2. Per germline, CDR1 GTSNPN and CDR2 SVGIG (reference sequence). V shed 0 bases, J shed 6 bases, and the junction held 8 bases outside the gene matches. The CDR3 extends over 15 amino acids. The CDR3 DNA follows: TGTGCCTGGAGTGTAATTTCTAGCGGTATCAATGAGCAGTTCTTC. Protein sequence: CAWSVISSGINEQFF. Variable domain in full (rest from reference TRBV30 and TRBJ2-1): SQTIHQWPATLVQPVGSPLSLECTVEGTSNPNLYWYRQAAGRGLQLLFYSVGIGQISSEVPQNLSASRPQDRQFILSSKKLLLSDSGFYLCAWSVISSGINEQFFGPGTRLTVL.

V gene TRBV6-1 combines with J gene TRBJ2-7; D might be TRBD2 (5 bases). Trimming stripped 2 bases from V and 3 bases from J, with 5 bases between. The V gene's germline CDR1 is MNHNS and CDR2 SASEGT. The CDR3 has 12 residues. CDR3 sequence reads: CASSESGYEQYV. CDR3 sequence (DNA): TGTGCCAGCAGTGAAAGCGGCTACGAGCAGTACGTC.